The rows below give T cell receptor beta chains drawn from one sample of a study of response to subunit inactivated influenza vaccine. Via MiXCR, TCRdb re-called the RT-PCR reads, giving one row per CDR3 protein. In the table there are some 550,000 distinct CDR3 sequences, under 25% of which are singletons. The sample also formed part of further work on T cells expressing NK-cell markers.

The sequenced sample was CD4+ T cells sorted from PBMCs, obtained about 12 days after vaccination. The receptors originated from a man aged 45 to 65 who received an inactivated influenza vaccine. Each CDR3 is given with its conserved first and last residue. Each record gives: clone size, D gene, J gene, V gene, CDR3 DNA, CDR3 protein. The D gene is left open where the match is weak. The size field is filled for only some rows; it gives once, few, many or a size class.

few,.,TRBJ1-4,TRBV2,TGTGCCAGCAGTGAAGGTGGGGGCCTTTGGGCCGAAAAACTGTTTTTT,CASSEGGGLWAEKLFF
.,.,TRBJ1-1,TRBV20-1,TGCAGTGCTCTTCTCATCGCTGAAGCTTTCTTT,CSALLIAEAFF
.,.,TRBJ1-2,TRBV4-1,TGCGCCAGCAGCCAAGCGGGAGTGGGGAACTATGGCTACACCTTC,CASSQAGVGNYGYTF
few,.,TRBJ1-1,TRBV20-1,TGCAGTGCTAGAGATCACACGGTGACTGAAGCTTTCTTT,CSARDHTVTEAFF
.,.,TRBJ1-4,TRBV6-6,TGTCCTCAACTTAGCGGGAAACTGTTTTTT,CPQLSGKLFF
.,.,TRBJ1-1,TRBV7-2,TGTGCCAGCAGCCTTGCAGGTGTTTACACTGAAGCTTTCTTT,CASSLAGVYTEAFF
few,TRBD1,TRBJ2-3,TRBV5-4,TGTGCCAGCAGCTTGGCCCGGACAGGGACAGATACGCAGTATTTT,CASSLARTGTDTQYF
few,.,TRBJ2-1,TRBV21-1,TGTGCCAGCAGCCCCCGCTTAAAAACTAGCGGGGTCACAAATGAGCAGTTCTTC,CASSPRLKTSGVTNEQFF
.,TRBD1,TRBJ2-3,TRBV11-3,TGTGCCAGCAGCTCGAAGGACAGGGGGGGAGATACGCAGTATTTT,CASSSKDRGGDTQYF
few,.,TRBJ2-7,TRBV12-3/TRBV12-4,TGTGCCAGCAGCCCAGGGGGGACAACCTACGAGCAGTACTTC,CASSPGGTTYEQYF
many,.,TRBJ2-3,TRBV3-1,TGTGCCAGCAGCCATGTAGATACGCAGTATTTT,CASSHVDTQYF
many,.,TRBJ2-1,TRBV4-2,TGTGCCAGCAGCCAGGACCCCCGCAATGAGCAGTTCTTC,CASSQDPRNEQFF
.,TRBD1,TRBJ1-1,TRBV20-1,TGCTGTGCTAGAGATTGGAGGATCCCGGGACAGGGAAAGAACACTGAAGCTTTCTTT,CCARDWRIPGQGKNTEAFF
few,.,TRBJ2-5,TRBV12-3/TRBV12-4,TGTGCCAGCACAAAAGGGTTGCAGCAAGAGACCCAGTACTTC,CASTKGLQQETQYF
few,.,TRBJ1-6,TRBV7-2,TGTGCCAGCAGCTTAGTGGCAGATAGATCACCCCTCCACTTT,CASSLVADRSPLHF
.,TRBD1,TRBJ1-2,TRBV28,TGTGCCAGCAGCCAGGGACAGGGGAACTATGGCTACACCTTC,CASSQGQGNYGYTF
.,.,TRBJ2-3,TRBV4-2,TGTGCCAGCAGCCAGAGGGGCCCAGATACGCAGTATTTT,CASSQRGPDTQYF
.,TRBD2,TRBJ2-2,TRBV5-1,TGCGCCAGCAGCTATGGACTAGCGGGGCAGACCGGGGAGCTGTTTTTT,CASSYGLAGQTGELFF
.,TRBD2,TRBJ2-2,TRBV12-3/TRBV12-4,TGTGCCAGCAGTTGGACTAGCGGGGGAAGTGGGGAGCTGTTTTTT,CASSWTSGGSGELFF
few,TRBD2,TRBJ2-1,TRBV11-2,TGTGCCAGCAGCCCATCTGGCGGGAGGGCTACGCTCTTC,CASSPSGGRATLF
.,TRBD1,TRBJ2-2,TRBV9,TGTGCCAGCAGCGTCGCCACAGGGGCCACAAACACCGGGGAGCTGTTTTTT,CASSVATGATNTGELFF
.,TRBD1,TRBJ2-3,TRBV12-3/TRBV12-4,TGTGCCATACAGACCGGGACAGGGGCTATAGATACGCAGTATTTT,CAIQTGTGAIDTQYF
few,TRBD2,TRBJ2-1,TRBV7-2,TGTGCCAGCAGCGGCCGGACTAGCGGGAGCTACAATGAGCAGTTCTTC,CASSGRTSGSYNEQFF
.,.,TRBJ2-7,TRBV4-1,TGCGCCAGCAGCCAAGATTCTGGGGACTCCTACGAGCAGTACTTC,CASSQDSGDSYEQYF
.,.,TRBJ1-1,TRBV4-1,TGCGCCAGCAGCCAGTCCCGGGTCGTGAACACTGAAGCTTTCTTT,CASSQSRVVNTEAFF
.,TRBD2,TRBJ2-1,TRBV10-2,TGCGCCAGCAGTGAGATTCCAGCGGGGGGGAAAAATGAGCAGTTCTTC,CASSEIPAGGKNEQFF
few,TRBD1,TRBJ2-1,TRBV29-1,TGCAGCGTTGTAGGGGGCGCCTACAATGAGCAGTTCTTC,CSVVGGAYNEQFF
.,.,TRBJ1-2,TRBV11-2,TGTGCCAGCAGCTTACACCAGACCTATGGCTACACCTTC,CASSLHQTYGYTF
.,TRBD1,TRBJ1-4,TRBV5-1,TGCGCCAGCAGCCCTGAGACAGGGCGGTCCGAAAAACTGTTTTTT,CASSPETGRSEKLFF
few,.,TRBJ2-5,TRBV4-3,TGCGCCAGCAGCCTTTTTTATCCGGAGACCCAGTACTTC,CASSLFYPETQYF
.,TRBD1,TRBJ1-6,TRBV3-1,TGTGCCAGCAGCCAAGGACAGGGGGGGCTAATTAATTCACCCCTCCACTTT,CASSQGQGGLINSPLHF
.,TRBD1,TRBJ1-2,TRBV7-8,TGTGCCAGCAGCCCCAGGGCCGACAGGGAGGGCTTTAACTATGGCTACACCTTC,CASSPRADREGFNYGYTF
.,TRBD2,TRBJ2-5,TRBV7-8,TGTGCCAGCAGCCGCAGCCCGGGACTACTAGAGACCCAGTACTTC,CASSRSPGLLETQYF
.,TRBD1,TRBJ2-3,TRBV20-1,TGCAGTGCTAGAGAGGCGTCAGGGGGCGGATATACGCAGTATTTT,CSAREASGGGYTQYF
few,.,TRBJ2-7,TRBV7-2,TGTGCCAGCAGCTTAGGGACAGATTTCTACGAGCAGTACTTC,CASSLGTDFYEQYF
.,TRBD1,TRBJ1-3,TRBV3-1,TGTGCCAGCAGCCAGGGACAGCTACCTGGAAACACCATATATTTT,CASSQGQLPGNTIYF
.,TRBD1,TRBJ1-2,TRBV6-5,TGTGCCAGCAGTCCTAACAGGGGTGGCTACACCTTC,CASSPNRGGYTF
.,TRBD1,TRBJ2-1,TRBV12-3/TRBV12-4,TGTGCCAGCAGTCCCCAGGGGGCTCGTTACAATGAGCAGTTCTTC,CASSPQGARYNEQFF
.,.,TRBJ1-2,TRBV10-3,TGTGCCATCAGTGACCTGGGGGGGAAACCCTATGGCTACACCTTC,CAISDLGGKPYGYTF
.,.,TRBJ1-2,TRBV20-1,TGCAGTGCTAGAGATCTTTTGGCGAGGGGCTACACCTTC,CSARDLLARGYTF
.,.,TRBJ1-5,TRBV4-3,TGCGCCAGCAGCCAAGAGGCATTAGGGAATCAGCCCCAGCATTTT,CASSQEALGNQPQHF
.,TRBD2,TRBJ2-4,TRBV11-2,TGTGCCAGCAGCCAGATCAGGGAGGGAGCGTTTTCTGCCAAAAACATTCAGTACTTC,CASSQIREGAFSAKNIQYF
few,TRBD2,TRBJ2-3,TRBV6-1,TGTGCCAGCAGTCGCCTTCGGGGGGGCACAGATACGCAGTATTTT,CASSRLRGGTDTQYF
.,TRBD2,TRBJ2-3,TRBV6-2/TRBV6-3,TGTGCCAGCAGTTACTCGACGACTAGCGGGGGGTGGGCCACAGATACGCAGTATTTT,CASSYSTTSGGWATDTQYF
many,.,TRBJ2-3,TRBV4-3,TGCGCCAGCAGCCAGCGGCAGGGACTCTACACAGATACGCAGTATTTT,CASSQRQGLYTDTQYF
once,TRBD2,TRBJ2-1,TRBV5-5,TGTGCCAGCAGCTTGAGGACTAGCGTCTACAATGAGCAGTTCTTC,CASSLRTSVYNEQFF
.,TRBD1,TRBJ1-5,TRBV6-2/TRBV6-3,TGTGCCAGCAGTTACCCGAAACAGGGGGCGCTTCCCAATCAGCCCCAGCATTTT,CASSYPKQGALPNQPQHF
once,.,TRBJ2-2,TRBV6-5,TGTGCCAGCAGTTACAATCGTTTTAGACAGATGAAGAACACCGGGGAGCTGTTTTTT,CASSYNRFRQMKNTGELFF
.,.,TRBJ1-1,TRBV20-1,TGCAGTGCTAGAGAGGGGGCTGGGAACACTGAAGCTTTCTTT,CSAREGAGNTEAFF
few,TRBD1,TRBJ1-4,TRBV20-1,TGCAGCCTCTCAAAGGGACAGGGGAGTGAAAAACTGTTTTTT,CSLSKGQGSEKLFF
few,TRBD1,TRBJ1-1,TRBV5-1,TGCGCCAGCAGCTTGGTGGGACAGGTACCTGAAGCTTTCTTT,CASSLVGQVPEAFF